Described below is a single T cell receptor (beta chain) sequence and its context. Assay used: immunoSEQ multiplex PCR; TCRdb lists only in-frame clones, some missing. The sample consists of some 390,000 clones, about 85% of them appearing once. Specified treatment: 15 to 20 received Ad26.COV2.S at low or high dose, single or two shots; roughly five received placebo; per-sample allocation not given. After the first vaccine or placebo injection, samples were drawn on day 63. An Ad26 vector was used to express Wuhan-strain SARS-CoV-2 spike as the vaccine. These data come from a study of Ad26.COV2.S vaccination and SARS-CoV-2 variants. Specimen: peripheral blood, collected in a trial of Ad26.COV2.S vaccine versus placebo. This receptor was identified in a person between 18 and 60 years old who received the Ad26.COV2.S COVID-19 vaccine or a placebo.

CDR3 protein: CASRPFGGQVRYGYTF. The CDR3 region has the DNA TGTGCCAGCCGACCATTTGGGGGACAGGTCCGATATGGCTACACCTTC. The chain links TRBV11-2 to TRBJ1-2, with 8 bases identical to TRBD1. Looked up from germline, CDR1 is SGHAT and CDR2 is FQNNGV. CDR3 length equals 16 residues. V lost 8 bases to trimming and J lost 5 bases; unmatched junction nucleotides: 16.